Listed below are T cell receptor beta chains from one sample, sequenced in a study of CD8+CD57+ T cells in acquired aplastic anemia. TCRdb processed the reads anew with MiXCR; each CDR3 protein has one entry. The table has some 180,000 distinct CDR3 sequences, 40% to 55% seen once. Sequencing was carried out using sorted CD4+, CD8+, or CD8+CD57+ T cells (not recorded which) from PBMCs. The receptors shown here come from a human donor in good health. Both conserved end residues are part of each CDR3. A D gene is named only where the DNA matches it firmly. Size is stated for part of the rows, as once, few or many counts, or as a class when the clone is expanded.

>NA|TRBV19|NA|TRBJ1-1
CASTMQGRDTEAFF
TGTGCCAGTACGATGCAGGGTCGGGACACTGAAGCTTTCTTT
>NA|TRBV24-1|NA|TRBJ1-1
CATSDSEDEAFF
TGTGCCACCAGTGATTCAGAGGATGAAGCTTTCTTT
>NA|TRBV15|NA|TRBJ2-1
CATSRPPPSARPHF
TGTGCCACCAGCAGACCCCCCCCGTCGGCGAGACCCCACTTC
>TRBD2|TRBV2|many|TRBJ2-1
CASSERAGDVRDEQFF
TGTGCCAGCAGTGAGAGGGCGGGAGACGTTAGGGATGAGCAGTTCTTC
>NA|TRBV29-1|NA|TRBJ2-7
CSVEDLGGADEQYF
TGCAGCGTTGAAGATCTCGGGGGAGCGGACGAGCAGTACTTC
>NA|TRBV29-1|NA|TRBJ2-3
CSVRGLYVVDTQYF
TGCAGCGTCAGGGGCCTATATGTCGTAGATACGCAGTATTTT
>NA|TRBV10-1|few|TRBJ1-2
CASSESPGPYGYTF
TGCGCCAGCAGTGAGTCGCCGGGGCCCTATGGCTACACCTTC
>NA|TRBV7-2|NA|TRBJ1-5
CASSWRPDQPQHF
TGTGCCAGCAGCTGGCGGCCGGATCAGCCCCAGCATTTT
>NA|TRBV9|many|TRBJ2-3
CASSVSPGTLKADTQYF
TGTGCCAGCAGCGTCAGTCCCGGGACCCTCAAGGCAGATACGCAGTATTTT
>TRBD2|TRBV20-1|many|TRBJ2-3
CSALGLAIDTQYF
TGCAGTGCGCTGGGACTAGCGATAGATACGCAGTATTTT
>NA|TRBV3-1|NA|TRBJ1-2
CASSQGGRGYTF
TGTGCCAGCAGCCAAGGAGGGCGCGGCTACACCTTC
>TRBD2|TRBV14|many|TRBJ2-7
CASSQERGSYEQYF
TGTGCCAGCAGCCAAGAGCGGGGGAGCTACGAGCAGTACTTC
>NA|TRBV15|few|TRBJ2-7
CATSRGSNYEQYF
TGTGCCACCAGCAGAGGATCAAACTACGAGCAGTACTTC
>NA|TRBV2|few|TRBJ1-5
CASRRDSNQPQHF
TGTGCCAGCCGCAGGGATAGCAATCAGCCCCAGCATTTT
>TRBD2|TRBV2|NA|TRBJ2-7
CASRSSGRRYEQYF
TGTGCCAGCAGGAGTAGCGGGAGGAGGTACGAGCAGTACTTC
>TRBD1|TRBV9|many|TRBJ2-2
CASSARPVRDRVATGELFF
TGTGCCAGCAGCGCCCGCCCTGTAAGGGACAGGGTAGCCACCGGGGAGCTGTTTTTT
>TRBD1|TRBV24-1|NA|TRBJ2-2
CATSGTGTGELFF
TGTGCCACCAGTGGGACAGGGACCGGGGAGCTGTTTTTT
>NA|TRBV5-1|many|TRBJ1-1
CASSLGQMNTEAFF
TGCGCCAGCAGCTTGGGACAGATGAACACTGAAGCTTTCTTT
>TRBD1|TRBV18|few|TRBJ1-5
CASSQGVGNQPQHF
TGTGCCAGCTCTCAGGGGGTAGGCAATCAGCCCCAGCATTTT
>NA|TRBV24-1|few|TRBJ1-2
CATSPPTDSYGYTF
TGTGCCACCAGTCCTCCGACAGACAGCTATGGCTACACCTTC
>TRBD2|TRBV11-1|NA|TRBJ2-7
CASSREGPFEPYEQYF
TGTGCCAGCAGTCGGGAGGGACCGTTCGAGCCCTACGAGCAGTACTTC
>NA|TRBV7-2|NA|TRBJ2-2
CASNERVLNTGELFF
TGTGCCAGCAACGAGCGGGTCCTGAACACCGGGGAGCTGTTTTTT
>NA|TRBV2|NA|TRBJ2-3
CASRRGAIDTQYF
TGTGCCAGCCGTCGGGGGGCGATAGATACGCAGTATTTT
>NA|TRBV19|few|TRBJ2-1
CASSIDGGAGYNGQFF
TGTGCCAGTAGTATAGATGGGGGGGCGGGTTACAATGGGCAGTTCTTC
>NA|TRBV20-1|many|TRBJ2-7
CSAYPGASSIEQYF
TGCAGTGCTTATCCAGGGGCAAGCTCAATAGAGCAGTACTTC
>TRBD2|TRBV29-1|NA|TRBJ2-7
CSVEDLASGSSYEQYF
TGCAGCGTTGAAGATCTTGCTAGCGGGTCCTCCTACGAGCAGTACTTC
>NA|TRBV5-8|NA|TRBJ1-6
CASSLARDSPLHF
TGTGCCAGCAGCTTGGCCAGGGATTCACCCCTCCACTTT
>NA|TRBV19|NA|TRBJ2-2
CASSMDGNTGELFF
TGTGCCAGTAGTATGGACGGGAACACCGGGGAGCTGTTTTTT
>NA|TRBV14|many|TRBJ2-5
CASSQGGRSTLETQYF
TGTGCCAGCAGCCAAGGAGGGCGGAGCACTTTAGAGACCCAGTACTTC
>TRBD1|TRBV20-1|once|TRBJ1-5
CSATTGASQPQHF
TGCAGTGCAACCACAGGGGCGTCTCAGCCCCAGCATTTT
>NA|TRBV6-5|many|TRBJ2-5
CASSLNGETQYF
TGTGCCAGCAGTCTTAACGGAGAGACCCAGTACTTC
>TRBD1|TRBV7-3|many|TRBJ1-5
CASSLTGGGTRRSNQPQHF
TGTGCCAGCAGCCTAACAGGGGGAGGAACAAGAAGGAGCAATCAGCCCCAGCATTTT
>NA|TRBV19|NA|TRBJ2-3
CASRQYGDTDTQYF
TGTGCCAGTAGACAGTACGGGGACACAGATACGCAGTATTTT